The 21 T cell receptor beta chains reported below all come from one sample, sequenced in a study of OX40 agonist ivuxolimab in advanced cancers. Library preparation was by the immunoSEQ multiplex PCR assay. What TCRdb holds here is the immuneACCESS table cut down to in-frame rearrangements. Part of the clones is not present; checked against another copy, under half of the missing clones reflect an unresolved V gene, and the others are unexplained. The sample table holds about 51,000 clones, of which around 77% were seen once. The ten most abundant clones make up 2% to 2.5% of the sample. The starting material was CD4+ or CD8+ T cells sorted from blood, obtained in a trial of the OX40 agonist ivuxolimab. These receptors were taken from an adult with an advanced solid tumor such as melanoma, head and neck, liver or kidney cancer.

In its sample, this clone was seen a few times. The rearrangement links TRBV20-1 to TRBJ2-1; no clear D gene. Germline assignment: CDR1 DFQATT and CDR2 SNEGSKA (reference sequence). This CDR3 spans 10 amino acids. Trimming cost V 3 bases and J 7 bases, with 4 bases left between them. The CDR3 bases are TGCAGTGCTAGGAGTAATGAGCAGTTCTTC. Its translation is CSARSNEQFF.

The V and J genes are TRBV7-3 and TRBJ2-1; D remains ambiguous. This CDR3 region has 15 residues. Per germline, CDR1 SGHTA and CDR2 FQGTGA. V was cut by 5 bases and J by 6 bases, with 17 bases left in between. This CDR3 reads CASSPQAWNSNEQFF. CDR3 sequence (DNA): TGTGCCAGCAGCCCCCAGGCTTGGAACTCCAATGAGCAGTTCTTC. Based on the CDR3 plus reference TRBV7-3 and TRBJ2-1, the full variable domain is GAGVSQTPSNKVTEKGKYVELRCDPISGHTALYWYRQSLGQGPEFLIYFQGTGAADDSGLPNDRFFAVRPEGSVSTLKIQRTERGDSAVYLCASSPQAWNSNEQFFGPGTRLTVL.

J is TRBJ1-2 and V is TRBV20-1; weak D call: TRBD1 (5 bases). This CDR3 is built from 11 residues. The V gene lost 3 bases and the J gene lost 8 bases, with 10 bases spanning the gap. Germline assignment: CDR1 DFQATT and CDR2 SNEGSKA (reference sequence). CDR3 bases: TGCAGTGCTAGTAAAAGGGACGGCTACACCTTC. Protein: CSASKRDGYTF.

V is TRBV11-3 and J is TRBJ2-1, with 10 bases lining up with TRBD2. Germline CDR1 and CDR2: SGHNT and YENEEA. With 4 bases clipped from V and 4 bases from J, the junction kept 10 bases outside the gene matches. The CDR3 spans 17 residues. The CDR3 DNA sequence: TGTGCCAGCAGCTCCACTCCGGGACTAGCGACGTACAATGAGCAGTTCTTC. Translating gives CASSSTPGLATYNEQFF. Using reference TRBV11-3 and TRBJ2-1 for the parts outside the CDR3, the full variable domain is EAGVVQSPRYKIIEKKQPVAFWCNPISGHNTLYWYLQNLGQGPELLIRYENEEAVDDSQLPKDRFSAERLKGVDSTLKIQPAELGDSAVYLCASSSTPGLATYNEQFFGPGTRLTVL.

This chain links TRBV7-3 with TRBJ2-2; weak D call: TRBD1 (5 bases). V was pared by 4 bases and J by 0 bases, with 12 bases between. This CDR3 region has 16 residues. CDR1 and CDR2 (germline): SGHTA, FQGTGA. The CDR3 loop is CASSSKTDTNTGELFF. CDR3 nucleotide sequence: TGTGCCAGCAGCTCCAAGACAGATACGAACACCGGGGAGCTGTTTTTT.

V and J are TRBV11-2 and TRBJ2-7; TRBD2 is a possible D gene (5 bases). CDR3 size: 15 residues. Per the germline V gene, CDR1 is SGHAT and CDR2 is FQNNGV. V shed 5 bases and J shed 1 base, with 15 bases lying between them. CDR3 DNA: TGTGCCAGCAGCGAACTAAAAGGGAGATCCTACGAGCAGTACTTC. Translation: CASSELKGRSYEQYF.

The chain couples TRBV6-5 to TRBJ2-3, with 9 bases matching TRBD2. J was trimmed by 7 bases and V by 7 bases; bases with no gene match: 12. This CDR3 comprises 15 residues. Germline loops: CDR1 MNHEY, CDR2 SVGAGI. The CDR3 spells CASKDSGRSANTQYF. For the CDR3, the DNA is TGTGCCAGCAAAGATAGCGGGAGATCGGCAAATACGCAGTATTTT.

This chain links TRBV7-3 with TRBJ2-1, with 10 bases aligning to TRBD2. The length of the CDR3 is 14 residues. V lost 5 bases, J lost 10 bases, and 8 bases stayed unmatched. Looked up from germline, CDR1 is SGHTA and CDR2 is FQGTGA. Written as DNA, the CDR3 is TGTGCCAGCAGCCAAACCGGGACTAGCGCGGAGCAGTTCTTC. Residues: CASSQTGTSAEQFF. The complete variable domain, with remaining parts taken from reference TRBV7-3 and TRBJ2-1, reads GAGVSQTPSNKVTEKGKYVELRCDPISGHTALYWYRQSLGQGPEFLIYFQGTGAADDSGLPNDRFFAVRPEGSVSTLKIQRTERGDSAVYLCASSQTGTSAEQFFGPGTRLTVL.

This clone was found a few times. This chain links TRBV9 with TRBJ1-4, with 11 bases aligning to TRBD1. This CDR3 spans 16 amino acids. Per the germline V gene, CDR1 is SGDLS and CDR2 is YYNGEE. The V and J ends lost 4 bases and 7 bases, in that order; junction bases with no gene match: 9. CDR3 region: CASSPGQGAYSEKLFF. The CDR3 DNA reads TGTGCCAGCAGCCCAGGACAGGGGGCTTATAGTGAAAAACTGTTTTTT.

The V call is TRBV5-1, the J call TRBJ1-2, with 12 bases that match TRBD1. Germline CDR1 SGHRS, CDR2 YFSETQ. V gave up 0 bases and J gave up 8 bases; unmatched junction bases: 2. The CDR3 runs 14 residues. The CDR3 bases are TGCGCCAGCAGCTTGGCCGGGACAGGGGGCGGCTACACCTTC. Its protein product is CASSLAGTGGGYTF.

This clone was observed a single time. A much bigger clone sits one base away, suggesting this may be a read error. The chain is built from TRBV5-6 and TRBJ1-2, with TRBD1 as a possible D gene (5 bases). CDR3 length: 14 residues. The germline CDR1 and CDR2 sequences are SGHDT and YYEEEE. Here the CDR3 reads CVSRRGTRVYGYTF. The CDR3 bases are TGTGTCAGCAGGCGGGGCACAAGGGTCTATGGCTACACCTTC.

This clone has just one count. CDR3 DNA: TGTGCCAGCAGCTTAGGACAGGGTGTGTTCTTC. Translating it yields CASSLGQGVFF. The J gene is TRBJ2-1, the V gene TRBV7-9; 7 nucleotides align to TRBD1. V was clipped by 1 base and J by 15 bases; unmatched bases: 3. The CDR3 is 11 amino acids. In germline, CDR1 is SEHNR, CDR2 FQNEAQ (reference sequence).

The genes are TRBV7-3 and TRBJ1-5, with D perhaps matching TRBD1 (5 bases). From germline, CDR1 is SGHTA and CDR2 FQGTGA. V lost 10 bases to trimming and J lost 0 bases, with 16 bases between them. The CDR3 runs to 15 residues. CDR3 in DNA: TGTGCCAACCGCTGGGGGTCCTATAGCAATCAGCCCCAGCATTTT. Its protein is CANRWGSYSNQPQHF. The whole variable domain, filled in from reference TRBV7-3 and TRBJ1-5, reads GAGVSQTPSNKVTEKGKYVELRCDPISGHTALYWYRQSLGQGPEFLIYFQGTGAADDSGLPNDRFFAVRPEGSVSTLKIQRTERGDSAVYLCANRWGSYSNQPQHFGDGTRLSIL.

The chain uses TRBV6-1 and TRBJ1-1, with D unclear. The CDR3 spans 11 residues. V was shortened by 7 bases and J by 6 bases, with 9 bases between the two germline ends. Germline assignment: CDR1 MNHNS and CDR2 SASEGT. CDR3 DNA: TGTGCCAGCATTCCGGGCTCTGAAGCTTTCTTT. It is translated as CASIPGSEAFF.

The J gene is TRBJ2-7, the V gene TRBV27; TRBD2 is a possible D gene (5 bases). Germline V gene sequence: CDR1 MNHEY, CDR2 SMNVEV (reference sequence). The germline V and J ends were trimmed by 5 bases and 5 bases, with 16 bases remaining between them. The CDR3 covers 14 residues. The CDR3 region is CASSNPLGGHEQYF. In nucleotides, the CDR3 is TGTGCCAGCAGTAACCCCCTTGGAGGCCACGAGCAGTACTTC.

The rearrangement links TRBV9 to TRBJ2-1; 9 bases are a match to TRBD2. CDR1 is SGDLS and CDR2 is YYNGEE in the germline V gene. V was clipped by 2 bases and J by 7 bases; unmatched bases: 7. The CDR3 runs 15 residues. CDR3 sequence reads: CASSVSGSSENEQFF. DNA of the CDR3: TGTGCCAGCAGCGTTAGCGGGAGCTCCGAGAATGAGCAGTTCTTC.

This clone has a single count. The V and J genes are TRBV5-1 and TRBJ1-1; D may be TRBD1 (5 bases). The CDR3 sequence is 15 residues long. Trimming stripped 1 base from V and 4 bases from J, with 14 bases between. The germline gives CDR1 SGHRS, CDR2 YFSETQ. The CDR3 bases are TGCGCCAGCAGCTTGTCCGTAGGGGCTAGCACTGAAGCTTTCTTT. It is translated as CASSLSVGASTEAFF. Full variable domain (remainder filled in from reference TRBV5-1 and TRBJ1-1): KAGVTQTPRYLIKTRGQQVTLSCSPISGHRSVSWYQQTPGQGLQFLFEYFSETQRNKGNFPGRFSGRQFSNSRSEMNVSTLELGDSALYLCASSLSVGASTEAFFGQGTRLTVV.

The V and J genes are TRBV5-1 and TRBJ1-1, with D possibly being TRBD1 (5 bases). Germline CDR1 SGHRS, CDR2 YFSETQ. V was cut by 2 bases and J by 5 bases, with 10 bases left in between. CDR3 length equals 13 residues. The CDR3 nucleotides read TGCGCCAGCAGCTTTGGGGGTCGGACTGAAGCTTTCTTT. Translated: CASSFGGRTEAFF.

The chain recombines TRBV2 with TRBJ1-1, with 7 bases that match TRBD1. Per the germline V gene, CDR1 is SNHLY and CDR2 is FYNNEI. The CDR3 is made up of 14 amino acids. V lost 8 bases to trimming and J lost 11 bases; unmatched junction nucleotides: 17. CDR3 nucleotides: TGTGCCAGCCGTAGCGCCACAGGGGTGGATATGGCTTTCTTT. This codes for CASRSATGVDMAFF. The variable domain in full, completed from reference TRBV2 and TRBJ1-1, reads EPEVTQTPSHQVTQMGQEVILRCVPISNHLYFYWYRQILGQKVEFLVSFYNNEISEKSEIFDDQFSVERPDGSNFTLKIRSTKLEDSAMYFCASRSATGVDMAFFGQGTRLTVV.

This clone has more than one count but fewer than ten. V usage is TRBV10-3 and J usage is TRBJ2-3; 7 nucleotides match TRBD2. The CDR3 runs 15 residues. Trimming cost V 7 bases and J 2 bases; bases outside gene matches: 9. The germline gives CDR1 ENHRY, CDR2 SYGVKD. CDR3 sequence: CAITQAGDSTDTQYF. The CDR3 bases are TGTGCCATCACTCAGGCGGGGGATTCCACAGATACGCAGTATTTT.

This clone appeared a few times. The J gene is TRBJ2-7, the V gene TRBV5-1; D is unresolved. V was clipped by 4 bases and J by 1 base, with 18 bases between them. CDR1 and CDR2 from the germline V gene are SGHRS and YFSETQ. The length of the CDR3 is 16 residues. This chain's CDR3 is CASSPRPEALSYEQYF. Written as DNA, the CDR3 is TGCGCCAGCAGCCCTCGACCGGAAGCTTTATCCTACGAGCAGTACTTC. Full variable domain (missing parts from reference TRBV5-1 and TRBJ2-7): KAGVTQTPRYLIKTRGQQVTLSCSPISGHRSVSWYQQTPGQGLQFLFEYFSETQRNKGNFPGRFSGRQFSNSRSEMNVSTLELGDSALYLCASSPRPEALSYEQYFGPGTRLTVT.